This T cell receptor (beta chain) was retrieved from a study of blood T cell repertoires in COVID-19. The overall study: Acute and convalescent COVID-19 samples came from the United States, Italy and Spain. T cells, B-cell-depleted T cells, or PBMCs supplied cDNA or gDNA.

Source study methods: For nucleated cells, counts were estimated from reference gene primer amplification. Sequencing was performed with immunoSEQ multiplex PCR; in TCRdb, only in-frame clones are kept and a portion is missing. V and J calls and clone size follow that table, whereas D and trimming were derived from the DNA. The sample has tens of thousands of clones; roughly nine tenths are singletons. The V gene end was trimmed by 0 bases and the J gene end by 2 bases; junction bases not matched to a gene: 14. The length of the CDR3 is 19 residues. The germline V gene has CDR1 GTSNPN and CDR2 SVGIG (reference sequence).

The chain has TRBV30 and TRBJ2-1, with 9 bases lining up with TRBD2. The sequencing input was peripheral blood. The sequence was obtained from a man between 50 and 59 years old with active COVID-19. Here the CDR3 DNA reads TGTGCCTGGAGTGTGCCTAGCGGGGTAATTTCTGTGCCCTACAATGAGCAGTTCTTC. Protein product: CAWSVPSGVISVPYNEQFF. Variable domain in full (rest from reference TRBV30 and TRBJ2-1): SQTIHQWPATLVQPVGSPLSLECTVEGTSNPNLYWYRQAAGRGLQLLFYSVGIGQISSEVPQNLSASRPQDRQFILSSKKLLLSDSGFYLCAWSVPSGVISVPYNEQFFGPGTRLTVL.